This is a list of T cell receptor beta chains from one sample in a study of OX40 agonist ivuxolimab in advanced cancers. Sequencing was performed with immunoSEQ multiplex PCR; in TCRdb, only in-frame clones are kept and a portion is missing. The data hold some 64,000 clones, with approximately 89% observed a single time. The sequencing here drew on CD4+ or CD8+ T cells sorted from blood, taken in a trial of the OX40 agonist ivuxolimab. The source is an adult with an advanced solid tumor such as melanoma, head and neck, liver or kidney cancer. CDR3s include the opening cysteine and the closing phenylalanine or tryptophan. The D gene is left open where the match is weak. A row's size may be missing; if present it is once, few, many or a size class.

v_call	j_call	d_call	clone_size	cdr3_nt	cdr3_aa
TRBV11-2	TRBJ2-3	-	-	TGTGCCAGCAGCTTAGTCGTAGCTACGCAGTATTTT	CASSLVVATQYF
TRBV27	TRBJ2-5	-	-	TGTGCCACCCGAGGGTTGCGGACCCAGTACTTC	CATRGLRTQYF
TRBV6-1	TRBJ2-7	-	-	TGTGCCAGCAGTGACTTACGGGTCTATGTCTACGAGCAGTACTTC	CASSDLRVYVYEQYF
TRBV13	TRBJ1-6	TRBD1	-	TGTGCCAGCAGCCAGGGACAGGGGGTGAGGTCACCCCTCCACTTT	CASSQGQGVRSPLHF
TRBV7-8	TRBJ2-5	TRBD1	once	TGTGCCAGCAGCTTAGAAAACTGGGACAGGGTGGAAGAGACCCAGTACTTC	CASSLENWDRVEETQYF
TRBV30	TRBJ2-1	-	-	TGTGCCTGGAGTGTGACTGGTAGCTCCTACAATGAGCAGTTCTTC	CAWSVTGSSYNEQFF
TRBV7-9	TRBJ2-7	TRBD2	-	TGTGCCAGCAGCTCGACTAGCGGGGCCATCGGGTACGAGCAGTACTTC	CASSSTSGAIGYEQYF
TRBV4-1	TRBJ1-1	-	once	TGCGCCAGCAGCCAAGACCCCGGGAGTGCGGGTGTTAACACTGAAGCTTTCTTT	CASSQDPGSAGVNTEAFF
TRBV12-5	TRBJ1-1	-	-	TGTGCTAGTGGTTTTGGGGGCCACACTGAAGCTTTCTTT	CASGFGGHTEAFF
TRBV6-1	TRBJ1-5	-	-	TGTGCCAGCAGTTCTAGCAGGGGAAGTCCCCAGCATTTT	CASSSSRGSPQHF
TRBV15	TRBJ2-5	-	-	TGTGCCACCAGCAGGAGGACTCCGGGCGAGACCCAGTACTTC	CATSRRTPGETQYF
TRBV27	TRBJ1-5	TRBD1	-	TGTGCCAGCAGCCAAGGGACAGTGGCTGGATATAGCAATCAGCCCCAGCATTTT	CASSQGTVAGYSNQPQHF
TRBV7-8	TRBJ1-1	-	-	TGTGCCAGCAGCTTAGCCTTGTCCGGGAACACTGAAGCTTTCTTT	CASSLALSGNTEAFF
TRBV5-5	TRBJ1-3	-	-	TGTGCCAGCAGCTTGGCCATGGGATCCCGCTCTGGAAACACCATATATTTT	CASSLAMGSRSGNTIYF
TRBV5-6	TRBJ1-1	-	-	TGTGCCAGCAGCTTGGTTACAGGCACTGAAGCTTTCTTT	CASSLVTGTEAFF
TRBV5-4	TRBJ2-7	-	once	TGTGCCAGCAGCTTGGAGTCAGGTGGTTACGAGCAGTACTTC	CASSLESGGYEQYF
TRBV4-2	TRBJ2-1	-	-	TGTGCCAGCAGCCAACTTTCGACAGGTCAAATCCACAATGAGCAGTTCTTC	CASSQLSTGQIHNEQFF
TRBV6-1	TRBJ2-2	-	-	TGTGCCAGCAGTGGGGCGGCCCACACCGGGGAGCTGTTTTTT	CASSGAAHTGELFF
TRBV25-1	TRBJ2-1	TRBD2	once	TGTGCCAGCAGTGAATATATGGCGGGGGGGGTCAATGAGCAGTTCTTC	CASSEYMAGGVNEQFF
TRBV6-5	TRBJ1-5	-	-	TGTGCCAGCCAGGACAGCTCCAATCAGCCCCAGCATTTT	CASQDSSNQPQHF
TRBV5-6	TRBJ1-3	-	-	TGTGCCAGCAGCTTGACGGCAGCAAAAAACACCATATATTTT	CASSLTAAKNTIYF
TRBV5-4	TRBJ1-5	-	-	TGTGCCAGCAGCTTTGGGAATCAGCCCCAGCATTTT	CASSFGNQPQHF
TRBV4-2	TRBJ2-1	TRBD2	-	TGTGCCAGCAGCGTAGCGGGGGGGCTCAATGAGCAGTTCTTC	CASSVAGGLNEQFF
TRBV6-6	TRBJ2-1	-	-	TGTGCCAGCATCGCCGGGGGCTTATACAATGAGCAGTTCTTC	CASIAGGLYNEQFF
TRBV18	TRBJ2-3	-	once	TGTGCCAGCTCACCCCCCGGGCCCTCAGACGCAGATACGCAGTATTTT	CASSPPGPSDADTQYF
TRBV7-9	TRBJ2-7	-	-	TGTGCCAGCAGCCCCATTGGGCAAAAGGACGACGAGCAGTACTTC	CASSPIGQKDDEQYF
TRBV21-1	TRBJ2-7	-	-	TGTGCCAGCAGCAAAGCAGGGACAGGGGGCTACTACTACTACTACGAGCAGTACTTC	CASSKAGTGGYYYYYEQYF
TRBV6-6	TRBJ1-2	TRBD1	-	TGTGCCAGCAGACCCCTGGGACAGCTCTATGGCTACACCTTC	CASRPLGQLYGYTF
TRBV2	TRBJ1-3	-	once	TGTGCCAGCAGTGAGACACCAGGAAACACCATATATTTT	CASSETPGNTIYF
TRBV30	TRBJ2-1	-	-	TGTGCCTGGAGTCAAGACAATGAGCAGTTCTTC	CAWSQDNEQFF
TRBV15	TRBJ2-7	-	once	TGTGCCACCAGCAGATCCGAAGGTGAGGAGCAGTACTTC	CATSRSEGEEQYF
TRBV6-6	TRBJ1-4	-	-	TGTGCCAGCACCTTAGTGGGGACTAATGAAAAACTGTTTTTT	CASTLVGTNEKLFF
TRBV13	TRBJ1-1	-	few	TGTGCCAGCAGCTCTTTCCAGGGGGAAGCTTTCTTT	CASSSFQGEAFF
TRBV27	TRBJ1-2	TRBD1	-	TGTGCCAGCAGTCAAGGACAGGGACGCGGCTACACCTTC	CASSQGQGRGYTF
TRBV10-1	TRBJ2-1	TRBD1	-	TGCGCCAGCAGTGATTTCCCAGGGGGTCAGAATGAGCAGTTCTTC	CASSDFPGGQNEQFF
TRBV5-4	TRBJ1-6	-	-	TGTGCCAGCAATCAAGACATACTACCACCCCTCCACTTT	CASNQDILPPLHF
TRBV9	TRBJ1-1	-	-	TGTGCCAGCAGCGTAGACATGAACACTGAAGCTTTCTTT	CASSVDMNTEAFF